This TCR beta chain was profiled in a study of cytomegalovirus exposure and HLA in healthy donors (dated by TCRdb to about 2017). Study-wide context: According to a later analysis, one platform produced both the roughly 130 validation repertoires and the 730 or so repertoires of the first cohort. The study combined high-throughput TCR immunosequencing, statistical association of individual TCRs with disease status, and machine learning to predict cytomegalovirus infection status. The study was designed to test whether signatures of past pathogen exposure could be identified by cataloging public T cell receptors. Along with the roughly 710-subject first cohort, a separate validation cohort of some 130 different subjects was used.

Reading from cysteine to phenylalanine, the CDR3 counts 15 amino acids. Only CDR3 DNA remains: 45 bases, in frame from the first base. Trimming takes 6 bases off V and 2 bases off J; junction bases not matched to a gene: 7. Based on the germline V gene, the CDR1 and CDR2 sequences are MDHEN and SYDVKM. Library preparation was by the immunoSEQ multiplex PCR assay. On the study's bioinformatics: A statistical classification framework was built for diagnosing cytomegalovirus status from the catalog of TCR beta chain sequences. Entries here come from immuneACCESS through TCRdb and include only in-frame sequences with V and J called. Some clones fail to appear in such tables; in the studies checked, an unresolved V gene covers under half of the shortfall, and the cause of the remainder is unknown. The V and J calls and the clone size are those of that table, but D and trimming were determined from the DNA. The sample contains 68,000 or so clones, about 91% of them found a single time. The ten biggest clones cover roughly 3.1% of the sample.

Summary of the overall study and its limitations: Cytomegalovirus status was reported to be diagnosed by the classifier with high specificity and sensitivity in both the original and validation cohorts. A later analysis lacked HLA typing for the validation cohort, so it scored co-occurrence in that cohort across all 110 or so repertoires. Subsequent analysis determined that TCRs grouped into clusters in the first cohort also showed a tendency toward co-occurrence across the roughly 110 validation repertoires, and about 94% of cluster scores exceeded 0. Three of the identified cytomegalovirus-associated TCR beta chains were confirmed in vitro to be specific for cytomegalovirus antigens. Most TCR sequences were seen in very few donors, while some public TCRs were found in many individuals. It was suggested by the authors that the approach could potentially be generalized to other disease states and immunological phenotypes. The study listed around 160 TCR beta chains as associated with cytomegalovirus.

The donors belonged to the validation cohort of about 130 subjects, which was separate from the approximately 610-subject first cohort. With regard to this clone: Its specific antigen is unknown. Base quality data are lacking; no much larger clone is found one base away.

The TCR sequence derives from a man between 18 and 35 years old in good health and CMV-seronegative. Sequencing was done on a sample of PBMCs. The chain uses TRBV28 and TRBJ2-7; TRBD1 fits 10 bases in the junction. The CDR3 sequence is CASRPPGTGAYEQYF. The DNA sequence reads TGTGCCAGCAGGCCCCCCGGGACAGGGGCCTACGAGCAGTACTTC.